This T cell receptor beta chain was captured in a study of T-cell memory formation after mild COVID-19. Study-level results: The main location of contracting CD4+ clones was CM and EM, and that of contracting CD8+ clones was EMRA.

Only a few counts were recorded for this clonotype. The antigen is not known. V shed 5 bases and J 8 bases; nucleotides not matched to a gene: 16. CDR1 SEHNR and CDR2 FQNEAQ come from the germline V gene (reference sequence). The CDR3 is 16 residues long. TCRdb passed the 5' RACE reads through MiXCR, listing each CDR3 protein once. The sample includes hundreds of thousands of distinct CDR3 sequences, 18% seen only once; the top ten take about 12%. Input material: PBMCs or a T cell subset sorted from them (not recorded which). J is TRBJ1-2 and V is TRBV7-9, with 8 positions matching TRBD1. This TCR came from an adult woman who had mild COVID-19 (a few samples of this study predate the infection). Cell type and time point are not known. In DNA, the CDR3 is TGTGCCAGCAGCCGGGATGGGACAGGCGCTTTGGGGGGCTACACCTTC. It specifies CASSRDGTGALGGYTF.